One T cell receptor (beta chain) is described in this entry. The data belong to a study of blood T cell repertoires in COVID-19. About the study: Collection of acute and convalescent COVID-19 samples took place in the United States, Italy and Spain. PBMCs, B-cell-depleted T cells, or T cells provided the cDNA or gDNA that made up the material.

Methods used by the authors: The authors estimated nucleated cell counts from reference gene primer amplification. The table came from immunoSEQ multiplex PCR; TCRdb's copy has only in-frame clones and leaves some out. That table supplies the V and J calls and clone size; D and trimming were determined from the DNA. The table has hundreds of thousands of clones, roughly 88% seen once. The CDR3 spans 15 residues. V was pared by 4 bases and J by 1 base, with 5 bases of the junction left unmatched. Germline V gene lookup returns CDR1 LGHDT and CDR2 YNNKEL (reference sequence). This TCR came from a woman aged 45-65 years with active or convalescent COVID-19. The source material was peripheral blood. This rearrangement joins TRBV3-1 (or the pseudogene TRBV3-2) to TRBJ1-1; 8 bases line up with TRBD1. In nucleotides, the CDR3 is TGTGCCAGCAGCCCCATCGGGACAGGGAACACTGAAGCTTTCTTT. Amino acids: CASSPIGTGNTEAFF.